This T cell receptor beta chain was identified during a study of early T cells in non-severe SARS-CoV-2 infection. Study in general: The authors sequenced bulk RNA from unsorted whole blood, leaving chains unpaired. Study-wide findings and caveats: Reliance on VDJdb matching favored anti-spike CD8 responses; private and CD4 specificities were missed.

Individually, cDNA molecules had unique molecular identifiers attached to them. Each CDR3 protein gets one entry after TCRdb re-called the 5' RACE reads with MiXCR. The sample lists 45,000 to 55,000 distinct CDR3 sequences, 5.5% to 8% seen once, with about 2.6% in the top ten. V shed 4 bases and J 1 base; nucleotides not matched to a gene: 12. Per the germline V gene, CDR1 is KGHDR and CDR2 is SFDVKD. CDR3 size: 17 residues. As concerns this clonotype: The target antigen is unknown.

This TCR came from an adult who was a healthcare worker with PCR-confirmed SARS-CoV-2 infection or an uninfected control (not recorded which). This specimen was whole blood, taken at baseline. The chain links TRBV24-1 to TRBJ2-7, with TRBD1 matching 7 bases. CDR3 sequence (DNA): TGTGCCACCAGTGAGCCAGGGGGTTTATTCAAGTCCTACGAGCAGTACTTC. It codes for CATSEPGGLFKSYEQYF.